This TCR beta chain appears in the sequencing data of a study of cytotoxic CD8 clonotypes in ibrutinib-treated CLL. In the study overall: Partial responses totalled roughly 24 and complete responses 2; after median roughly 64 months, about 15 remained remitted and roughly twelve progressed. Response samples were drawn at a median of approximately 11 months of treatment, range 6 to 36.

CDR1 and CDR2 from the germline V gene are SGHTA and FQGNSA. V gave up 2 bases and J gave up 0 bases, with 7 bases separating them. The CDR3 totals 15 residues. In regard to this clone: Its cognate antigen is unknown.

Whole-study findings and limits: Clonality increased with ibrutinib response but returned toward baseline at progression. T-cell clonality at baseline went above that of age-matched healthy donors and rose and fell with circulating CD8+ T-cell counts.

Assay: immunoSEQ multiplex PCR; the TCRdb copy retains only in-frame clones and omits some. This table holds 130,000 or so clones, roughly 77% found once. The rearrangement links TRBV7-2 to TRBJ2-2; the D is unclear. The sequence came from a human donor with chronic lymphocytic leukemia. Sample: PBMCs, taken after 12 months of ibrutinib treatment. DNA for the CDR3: TGTGCCAGCAGCTTATACGTGTCGAACACCGGGGAGCTGTTTTTT. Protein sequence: CASSLYVSNTGELFF.